This T cell receptor (beta chain) emerged from a study of CD8+CD57+ T cells in acquired aplastic anemia. Regarding the study as a whole: It was found that more than 25 CD8+ CDR3 sequences were shared between patients and controls.

V lost 2 bases, J lost 8 bases, and 3 bases stayed unmatched. The CDR3 spans 13 residues. CDR1 SGHNT and CDR2 YYREEE come from the germline V gene (reference sequence). As for this clonotype: Its antigen is unidentified.

It was genomic DNA that served as the template for profiling TCR beta VDJ and CDR3. TCRdb analysed the reads with MiXCR anew, one entry per CDR3 protein. This sample has about 190,000 distinct CDR3 sequences, with around three fifths found just once. The sample taken for sequencing was sorted CD4+, CD8+, or CD8+CD57+ T cells (not recorded which) from PBMCs. This TCR derives from a human donor with severe aplastic anemia or a healthy control (not recorded which). The V call is TRBV5-4, the J call TRBJ1-2; TRBD1 agrees at 10 bases. CDR3 DNA: TGTGCCAGCAGCTTCGACAGGGGGCAGGGCTACACCTTC. Amino acid sequence: CASSFDRGQGYTF.